These 28 T cell receptor beta chains share one sample of origin, sequenced in a study of shared T cell receptors in the human thymus. TCRdb's copy holds only in-frame clones and misses some; the assay was immunoSEQ multiplex PCR. The data show around 730,000 clones, with 80% to 90% seen just once and 0.0095% to 0.013% held by the top ten. These same data were also listed under a study on human thymus T cells.

The sequencing sample was made of thymocytes. The receptors originated from a girl under three years old with a congenital heart defect.

The chain joins TRBV7-6 to TRBJ2-6; D unclear. Deletions cut 5 bases from V and 0 bases from J, with 8 bases between. Germline CDR1 and CDR2: SGHVS and FNYEAQ. This CDR3 is built from 15 residues. In DNA form, the CDR3 reads TGTGCCAGCAGCCGACTCCTCTCTGGGGCCAACGTCCTGACTTTC. Translation: CASSRLLSGANVLTF.

The rearrangement uses TRBV9 and TRBJ2-1; 12 nucleotides align to TRBD2. CDR1 and CDR2 (germline): SGDLS, YYNGEE. V trimming: 1 base; J trimming: 6 bases; junction bases outside the gene matches: 26. The CDR3 is made up of 23 amino acids. The chain's CDR3 is CASSVIPFQTSGGPEGPTNEQFF. As DNA, the CDR3 is TGTGCCAGCAGCGTAATCCCATTCCAAACTAGCGGGGGGCCGGAAGGTCCGACCAATGAGCAGTTCTTC.

The chain carries TRBV4-3 and TRBJ2-5; possible D gene TRBD2, 6 bases. The germline V gene has CDR1 LGHNA and CDR2 YSLEER. V was cut by 1 base and J by 3 bases, with 12 bases left in between. There are 15 residues in the CDR3. The CDR3 reads CASSQVATSKETQYF. CDR3 in DNA: TGCGCCAGCAGCCAAGTAGCGACTAGTAAAGAGACCCAGTACTTC.

This clone was found a few times. The chain couples TRBV19 to TRBJ1-4, with 8 bases aligning to TRBD1. Looked up from germline, CDR1 is LNHDA and CDR2 is SQIVND (reference sequence). V was pared by 5 bases and J by 10 bases, with 18 bases of the junction left unmatched. The CDR3 contains 17 residues. The CDR3 reads CASSSQGARVAKRKLFF. The DNA for the CDR3 is TGTGCCAGTAGTTCTCAGGGGGCGAGGGTCGCGAAAAGAAAACTGTTTTTT.

The CDR3 sequence: CASSTRLILGGYTF. CDR3 nucleotide sequence: TGTGCCAGCAGCACTAGGCTCATTCTAGGTGGCTACACCTTC. The rearrangement uses TRBV5-6 and TRBJ1-2; D call uncertain. The V end was cut by 4 bases, the J end by 7 bases, with 17 bases between. CDR1 and CDR2 (germline): SGHDT, YYEEEE. The CDR3 totals 14 residues. Complete variable domain (other parts from reference TRBV5-6 and TRBJ1-2): DAGVTQSPTHLIKTRGQQVTLRCSPKSGHDTVSWYQQALGQGPQFIFQYYEEEERQRGNFPDRFSGHQFPNYSSELNVNALLLGDSALYLCASSTRLILGGYTFGSGTRLTVV.

The gene calls are TRBV7-4 and TRBJ2-3, with 8 bases that match TRBD2. Germline trimming cut 3 bases from V and 4 bases from J; bases unmatched to any gene: 6. Germline CDR1 and CDR2: SGHVT and SQSDAQ. The CDR3 length is 15 residues. DNA of the CDR3: TGTGCCAGCAGCTTGTTAGCGGGGTTCCCAGATACGCAGTATTTT. It codes for CASSLLAGFPDTQYF.

This chain uses TRBV7-3 with TRBJ2-1, with TRBD1 as a possible D gene (6 bases). Germline assignment: CDR1 SGHTA and CDR2 FQGTGA. V was trimmed by 3 bases and J by 14 bases, leaving 23 bases between them. The CDR3 loop spans 15 amino acids. In DNA form, the CDR3 reads TGTGCCAGCAGCTTCGGGACACCACACCACCTCGGCAAGTTCTTC. Translating gives CASSFGTPHHLGKFF.

This clone has only a few counts. The V and J genes are TRBV6-5 and TRBJ1-2, with D tentatively TRBD1 (6 bases). V was shortened by 2 bases and J by 9 bases, with 19 bases between the two germline ends. Germline CDR1 is MNHEY and CDR2 is SVGAGI. The CDR3 consists of 15 residues. For the CDR3, the DNA is TGTGCCAGCAGTTACCTTTGTGACAGGCGTACTTGCTACACCTTC. Residues: CASSYLCDRRTCYTF.

V usage is TRBV6-1 and J usage is TRBJ1-3; the D gene is possibly TRBD1 (5 bases). V was cut by 7 bases and J by 5 bases, with 18 bases left in between. The germline V gene has CDR1 MNHNS and CDR2 SASEGT. This CDR3 comprises 15 residues. CDR3 in DNA: TGTGCCAGCACCCAGGGCCACCCGAGGAGAAACACCATATATTTT. This sequence encodes CASTQGHPRRNTIYF.

This clone was seen just once. As DNA, the CDR3 is TGTGCCAGCAGTTTTGGACTAGCGGGGGCTTACACAGATACGCAGTATTTT. It is translated as CASSFGLAGAYTDTQYF. V gene TRBV27 combines with J gene TRBJ2-3; the match to TRBD2 covers 13 bases. Germline V CDR1 and CDR2: MNHEY, SMNVEV (reference sequence). With 3 bases clipped from V and 2 bases from J, the junction kept 5 bases outside the gene matches. The CDR3 spans 17 residues.

This chain connects TRBV5-6 to TRBJ1-1; 9 nucleotides match TRBD1. The CDR3 contains 14 residues. The germline CDR1 and CDR2 sequences are SGHDT and YYEEEE. V gave up 3 bases and J gave up 4 bases; unmatched junction bases: 4. The CDR3 nucleotides are TGTGCCAGCAGCTCCACAGGGGGCGGCACTGAAGCTTTCTTT. This translates into CASSSTGGGTEAFF.

This clone occurred once. The V and J genes are TRBV19 and TRBJ1-1; D is possibly TRBD1 (5 bases). The V end was cut by 3 bases, the J end by 5 bases, with 22 bases between. CDR1 is LNHDA, CDR2 SQIVND, per germline (reference sequence). The CDR3 runs to 17 residues. In DNA, the CDR3 is TGTGCCAGTAGTATTTTTCTGTGGGGCCGGATGAGGACTGAAGCTTTCTTT. Residues: CASSIFLWGRMRTEAFF.

The chain uses TRBV28 and TRBJ2-7; D is possibly TRBD1 (5 bases). The V gene's germline CDR1 is MDHEN and CDR2 SYDVKM. The CDR3 totals 12 residues. V lost 5 bases and J lost 4, with 9 bases in between. DNA for the CDR3: TGTGCCAGCAGTACAACAGGTTACGAGCAGTACTTC. It encodes CASSTTGYEQYF.

This rearrangement joins TRBV14 to TRBJ1-2, with D maybe TRBD1 (6 bases). Germline V gene data show CDR1 as SGHDN and CDR2 as FVKESK. V lost 5 bases to trimming and J lost 5 bases, with 18 bases between them. The CDR3 sequence is 15 residues long. The CDR3 spells CASSDRQAVGYGYTF. The CDR3 bases are TGTGCCAGCAGCGATAGACAGGCTGTGGGGTATGGCTACACCTTC.

This clone was seen a single time. The chain uses TRBV7-4 and TRBJ2-5, with D possibly being TRBD1 (6 bases). Germline V CDR1 and CDR2: SGHVT, SQSDAQ. The CDR3 sequence is 15 residues long. V was cut by 5 bases and J by 3 bases, with 16 bases left in between. The CDR3 bases are TGTGCCAGCAGCCCCGTCCGGGACACTAAAGAGACCCAGTACTTC. It encodes CASSPVRDTKETQYF.

This rearrangement joins TRBV27 to TRBJ2-7; 10 nucleotides agree with TRBD1. The V gene's germline CDR1 is MNHEY and CDR2 SMNVEV (reference sequence). There are 17 residues in the CDR3. The V and J ends lost 5 bases and 5 bases, in that order; junction bases with no gene match: 15. The CDR3 DNA reads TGTGCCAGCAGTGCCTATCCGGTGAGGGACAGGGGCGACGAGCAGTACTTC. Translated: CASSAYPVRDRGDEQYF.

The V gene is TRBV6-5, the J gene TRBJ2-4; D gene ambiguous. Germline V gene lookup returns CDR1 MNHEY and CDR2 SVGAGI. The CDR3 has 14 residues. Trimming took 5 bases from V and 0 from J, leaving 8 bases between them. CDR3 nucleotide sequence: TGTGCCAGCAGTCCTACCATAGCCAAAAACATTCAGTACTTC. Protein product: CASSPTIAKNIQYF.

The rearrangement links TRBV10-3 to TRBJ2-7, with 9 bases that match TRBD2. CDR3 length equals 17 residues. The germline CDR1 and CDR2 sequences are ENHRY and SYGVKD. V gave up 3 bases and J gave up 0 bases; unmatched junction bases: 9. The CDR3 spells CAISEASGVYSSYEQYF. The CDR3, as DNA: TGTGCCATCAGTGAAGCTAGCGGGGTATACAGCTCCTACGAGCAGTACTTC.

Turning to this clone: One end of the junction is discordant with germline, which a read error may explain. This chain links TRBV7-2 with TRBJ2-1; 10 bases line up with TRBD1. Germline CDR1 is SGHTA and CDR2 is FQGNSA. The CDR3 is 12 residues long. CDR3 amino acids: CASSEQRGQGIF. Written as DNA, the CDR3 is TGTGCCAGCAGCGAACAACGGGGACAGGGGATCTTC.

This clone turned up a few times. The rearrangement links TRBV4-3 to TRBJ2-5, with D unresolved. CDR1 and CDR2 from the germline V gene are LGHNA and YSLEER. There are 17 residues in the CDR3. Between the trimmed V and J ends, which lost 1 base and 3 bases, there was a span of 18 bases. The CDR3 region has the DNA TGCGCCAGCAGCCAAGGCTCTGGGTCGCTGGGCGAAGAGACCCAGTACTTC. This encodes CASSQGSGSLGEETQYF.

The gene calls are TRBV20-1 and TRBJ1-1; no clear D gene. The CDR3 is 10 amino acids. CDR1 DFQATT and CDR2 SNEGSKA come from the germline V gene (reference sequence). V lost 6 bases to trimming and J lost 8 bases, with 10 bases between them. CDR3 in amino acids: CSATHREAFF. CDR3 bases: TGCAGTGCCACCCACAGAGAAGCTTTCTTT.

The genes are TRBV5-1 and TRBJ2-5, with TRBD1 matching 9 bases. The CDR3 sequence is 15 residues long. The junction had 2 bases not matched to a gene; V was cut back by 1 base and J by 1 base. Per the germline V gene, CDR1 is SGHRS and CDR2 is YFSETQ. CDR3 coding DNA: TGCGCCAGCAGCTTGCGACAGGGGGTCCAAGAGACCCAGTACTTC. The encoded protein is CASSLRQGVQETQYF.

The chain carries TRBV29-1 and TRBJ1-1, with a tentative D call TRBD1 (6 bases). This CDR3 has 12 amino acids. Germline assignment: CDR1 SQVTM and CDR2 ANQGSEA. V lost 6 bases, J lost 9 bases, and 17 bases lay in between. CDR3 sequence: CSVGDTGDKAFF. The CDR3 nucleotides read TGCAGCGTAGGGGACACTGGAGACAAAGCTTTCTTT.

The genes are TRBV4-1 and TRBJ2-1, with D possibly being TRBD2 (6 bases). CDR1 and CDR2 from the germline V gene are MGHRA and YSYEKL. This CDR3 comprises 17 residues. Trimming took off 0 bases at V and 2 bases at J, with 14 bases between the two ends. The CDR3 DNA is TGCGCCAGCAGCCAAGATCCGGCTAGCGACCCCTACAATGAGCAGTTCTTC. Protein: CASSQDPASDPYNEQFF.

The chain links TRBV28 to TRBJ1-1, with TRBD1 matching over 7 bases. The CDR3 length is 18 residues. With 2 bases clipped from V and 0 bases from J, the junction kept 12 bases outside the gene matches. Germline CDR1 is MDHEN and CDR2 is SYDVKM. CDR3 loop: CASSLPRRGRGLNTEAFF. Here the CDR3 DNA reads TGTGCCAGCAGTTTACCTCGGAGGGGGCGGGGCCTGAACACTGAAGCTTTCTTT.

This clone has a handful of counts. The chain links TRBV19 to TRBJ1-6; 8 bases align to TRBD1. J lost 5 bases, V lost 5 bases, and 17 bases had no gene match. This CDR3 region has 19 residues. Germline V gives CDR1 LNHDA, CDR2 SQIVND (reference sequence). Here the CDR3 reads CASSLLRGRAPQDNSPLHF. CDR3 bases: TGTGCCAGTAGTCTCCTCAGGGGGCGGGCACCGCAAGATAATTCACCCCTCCACTTT.

This chain connects TRBV6-1 to TRBJ2-5; D is undetermined. Per germline, CDR1 MNHNS and CDR2 SASEGT. V was clipped by 5 bases and J by 1 base, with 8 bases between them. The CDR3 extends over 13 amino acids. CDR3 sequence reads: CASSFSVQETQYF. The CDR3 nucleotides read TGTGCCAGCAGTTTCAGTGTCCAAGAGACCCAGTACTTC.

The chain employs TRBV4-1 and TRBJ2-3; the D gene is possibly TRBD1 (5 bases). Germline values: CDR1 MGHRA, CDR2 YSYEKL. CDR3 length: 14 residues. V was shortened by 0 bases and J by 3 bases, with 7 bases between the two germline ends. The CDR3, as DNA: TGCGCCAGCAGCCAAGAGCCAGGGACAGATACGCAGTATTTT. Amino acids: CASSQEPGTDTQYF.